The entry below gives a single T cell receptor beta chain sequence along with its context. As yet, its antigen is unknown. These data originate in a study of cytomegalovirus exposure and HLA in healthy donors. Study at large: Previous work identified 95 million to 120 million unique TCR beta sequences from some 170 million T cells.

Findings and limits, study-wide: TCR beta V segments were, for the most part, productive about 87% or about 30% of the time in an earlier analysis.

This CDR3 spans 19 amino acids. The primer mix had 60 Vbeta and 13 Jbeta primers. Generated by immunoSEQ multiplex PCR, the TCRdb table keeps only in-frame clones and is missing some. The sample lists roughly 120,000 clones; around 85% were seen once. The source material was PBMCs. This TCR derives from a young man in good health and CMV-seropositive. V usage is TRBV21-1 and J usage is TRBJ1-5; the D call of TRBD1 is as the table states it, not checked on the DNA. TRBV21-1 is labeled a pseudogene. CDR3 residues: CASSKYVQASDYSNQPQHF. The CDR3 bases are TGTGCCAGCAGCAAATATGTGCAGGCGTCTGATTATAGCAATCAGCCCCAGCATTTT.